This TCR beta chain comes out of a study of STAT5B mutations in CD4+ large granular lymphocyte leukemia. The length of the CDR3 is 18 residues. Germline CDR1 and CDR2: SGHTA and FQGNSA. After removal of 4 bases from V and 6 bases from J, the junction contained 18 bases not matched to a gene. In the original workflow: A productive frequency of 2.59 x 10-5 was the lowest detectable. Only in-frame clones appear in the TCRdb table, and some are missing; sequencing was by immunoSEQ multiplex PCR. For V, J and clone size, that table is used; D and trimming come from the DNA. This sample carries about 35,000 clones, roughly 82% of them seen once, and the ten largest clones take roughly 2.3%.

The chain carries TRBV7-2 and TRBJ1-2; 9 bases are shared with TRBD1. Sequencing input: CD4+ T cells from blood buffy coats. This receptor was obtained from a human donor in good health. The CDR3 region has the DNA TGTGCCAGCAGCTCTCGTTCGACAGGGGGGCTTTCTATAGATGGCTACACCTTC. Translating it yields CASSSRSTGGLSIDGYTF.